One sample yielded the 10 T cell receptor beta chains listed below, sequenced in a study of blood T cell repertoires in COVID-19. Sequencing was performed with immunoSEQ multiplex PCR; in TCRdb, only in-frame clones are kept and a portion is missing. Of 150,000 to 200,000 clones in the sample, 75% to 85% were seen once. Sequenced material: PBMCs or T cells enriched from blood (not recorded which). The source of these receptors is a man aged 40-49 years who had recovered from COVID-19.

DNA for the CDR3: TGTGCCAGCAGACGACAGGGCTCCTACAATGAGCAGTTCTTC. It yields the protein CASRRQGSYNEQFF. The chain uses TRBV5-8 and TRBJ2-1; 7 positions agree with TRBD1. The V and J ends lost 5 bases and 0 bases, in that order; junction bases with no gene match: 2. Germline CDR1 and CDR2: SGHTS and YDEGEE. CDR3 length: 14 residues.

This sequence joins TRBV9 and TRBJ2-1; D call uncertain. The ends were cut back, 0 bases at V and 5 bases at J, with 9 bases in the middle. The CDR3 covers 14 residues. In germline, CDR1 is SGDLS, CDR2 YYNGEE. This CDR3 is CASSVAGQNNEQFF. The CDR3 DNA is TGTGCCAGCAGCGTAGCTGGTCAGAACAATGAGCAGTTCTTC.

V usage is TRBV4-1 and J usage is TRBJ2-1, with D maybe TRBD1 (5 bases). The CDR3 consists of 16 residues. Germline loops: CDR1 MGHRA, CDR2 YSYEKL. Trimming cost V 0 bases and J 3 bases, with 12 bases left between them. CDR3 in amino acids: CASSQDWSTGYNEQFF. CDR3 in DNA: TGCGCCAGCAGCCAAGATTGGAGTACAGGCTACAATGAGCAGTTCTTC.

The gene calls are TRBV19 and TRBJ1-2; D gene ambiguous. With 9 bases removed from V and 3 bases from J, the gap between germline ends came to 14 bases. The CDR3 has 13 amino acids. Germline-derived CDR1 and CDR2 are LNHDA and SQIVND (reference sequence). CDR3 DNA: TGTGCCAGCTCAAGAACCGAGGACTATGGCTACACCTTC. Its translation is CASSRTEDYGYTF.

The chain has TRBV3-1 (or the pseudogene TRBV3-2) and TRBJ1-1; D is uncertain. The V end was cut by 0 bases, the J end by 11 bases, with 16 bases between. The CDR3 covers 14 residues. The germline gives CDR1 LGHDT, CDR2 YNNKEL (reference sequence). CDR3 nucleotides: TGTGCCAGCAGCCAAGAACTGGCGTCGGAGTCGGCTTTCTTT. Translating gives CASSQELASESAFF.

The chain is built from TRBV18 and TRBJ1-4; D gene unclear. V was shortened by 6 bases and J by 5 bases, with 7 bases between the two germline ends. CDR1 is KGHSH and CDR2 is LQKENI in the germline V gene. The CDR3 runs 12 residues. The CDR3 is CASSQANEKLFF. The CDR3 DNA follows: TGTGCCAGCTCCCAGGCCAATGAAAAACTGTTTTTT.

The chain has TRBV5-6 and TRBJ1-1; 8 nucleotides agree with TRBD1. The J segment lost 4 bases and the V segment lost 0 bases, leaving 2 bases of the junction unmatched. In germline, CDR1 is SGHDT, CDR2 YYEEEE. There are 14 residues in the CDR3. This CDR3 is CASSLGTGPTEAFF. For the CDR3, the DNA is TGTGCCAGCAGCTTGGGGACAGGGCCCACTGAAGCTTTCTTT. The whole variable domain, filled in from reference TRBV5-6 and TRBJ1-1, reads DAGVTQSPTHLIKTRGQQVTLRCSPKSGHDTVSWYQQALGQGPQFIFQYYEEEERQRGNFPDRFSGHQFPNYSSELNVNALLLGDSALYLCASSLGTGPTEAFFGQGTRLTVV.

This clone was seen more than once but under ten times. The V call is TRBV5-1, the J call TRBJ2-5; TRBD1 matches 9 bases. With 7 bases clipped from V and 4 bases from J, the junction kept 5 bases outside the gene matches. Germline V gene data show CDR1 as SGHRS and CDR2 as YFSETQ. This CDR3 region has 13 residues. The CDR3 DNA reads TGCGCCAGCCGAAAGACAGGGGGAGAGACCCAGTACTTC. Its translation: CASRKTGGETQYF.

This chain connects TRBV2 to TRBJ1-1; TRBD1 matches 7 bases. Germline lookup yields CDR1 SNHLY and CDR2 FYNNEI. The CDR3 totals 13 residues. V dropped 6 bases and J dropped 6; count of bases not matched to a gene: 7. This CDR3 reads CASRPDRAPEAFF. CDR3 DNA sequence: TGTGCCAGCAGACCAGACAGGGCCCCTGAAGCTTTCTTT.

The chain joins TRBV19 to TRBJ1-4, with TRBD1 matching over 9 bases. CDR3 length: 15 residues. Germline loops: CDR1 LNHDA, CDR2 SQIVND (reference sequence). V trimming: 7 bases; J trimming: 7 bases; junction bases outside the gene matches: 10. CDR3 region: CASTTQGTGSEKLFF. CDR3 sequence (DNA): TGTGCCAGTACCACTCAAGGGACAGGGTCTGAAAAACTGTTTTTT.